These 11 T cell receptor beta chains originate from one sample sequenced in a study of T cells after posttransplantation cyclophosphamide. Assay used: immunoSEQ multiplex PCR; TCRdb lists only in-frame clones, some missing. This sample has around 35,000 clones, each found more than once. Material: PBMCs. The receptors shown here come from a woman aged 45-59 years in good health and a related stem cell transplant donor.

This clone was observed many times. The CDR3 DNA reads as TGTGCCAGCAGCCCACTCACAGGATCCCCCTACGAGCAGTACTTC. It codes for CASSPLTGSPYEQYF. This rearrangement joins TRBV11-2 to TRBJ2-7; D perhaps matches TRBD1 (5 bases). Germline loops: CDR1 SGHAT, CDR2 FQNNGV. The CDR3 is 15 residues long. V was clipped by 5 bases and J by 2 bases, with 16 bases between them.

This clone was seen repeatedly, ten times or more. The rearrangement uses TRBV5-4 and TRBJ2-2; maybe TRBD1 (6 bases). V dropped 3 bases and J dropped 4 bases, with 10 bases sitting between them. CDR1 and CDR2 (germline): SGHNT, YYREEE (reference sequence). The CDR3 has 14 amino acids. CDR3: CASSWRGGTGELFF. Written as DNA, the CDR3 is TGTGCCAGCAGCTGGAGAGGGGGCACCGGGGAGCTGTTTTTT.

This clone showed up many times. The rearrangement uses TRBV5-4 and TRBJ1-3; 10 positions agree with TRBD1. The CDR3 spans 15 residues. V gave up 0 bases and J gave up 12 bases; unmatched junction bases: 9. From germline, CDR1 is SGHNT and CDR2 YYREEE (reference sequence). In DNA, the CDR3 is TGTGCCAGCAGCTTGGCACCCGGGACAGGGGCAAGCATATATTTT. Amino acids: CASSLAPGTGASIYF. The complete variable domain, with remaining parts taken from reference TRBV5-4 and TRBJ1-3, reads ETGVTQSPTHLIKTRGQQVTLRCSSQSGHNTVSWYQQALGQGPQFIFQYYREEENGRGNFPPRFSGLQFPNYSSELNVNALELDDSALYLCASSLAPGTGASIYFGEGSWLTVV.

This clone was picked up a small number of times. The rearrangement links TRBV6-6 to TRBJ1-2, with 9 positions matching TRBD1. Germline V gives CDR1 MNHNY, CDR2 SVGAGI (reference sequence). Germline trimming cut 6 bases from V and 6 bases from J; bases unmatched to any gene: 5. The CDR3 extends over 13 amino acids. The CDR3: CASSTGGLNGYTF. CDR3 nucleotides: TGTGCCAGCAGCACAGGGGGCTTGAATGGCTACACCTTC.

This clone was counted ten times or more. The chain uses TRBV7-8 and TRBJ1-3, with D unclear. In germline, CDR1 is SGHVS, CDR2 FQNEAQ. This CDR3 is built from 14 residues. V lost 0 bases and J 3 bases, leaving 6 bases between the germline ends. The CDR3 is CASSLARVGNTIYF. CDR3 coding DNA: TGTGCCAGCAGCTTAGCAAGGGTTGGAAACACCATATATTTT.

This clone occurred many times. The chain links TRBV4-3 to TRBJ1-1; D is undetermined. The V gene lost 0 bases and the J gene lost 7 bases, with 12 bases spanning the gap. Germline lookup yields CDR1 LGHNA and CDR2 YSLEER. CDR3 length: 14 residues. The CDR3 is CASSQDSDSFEAFF. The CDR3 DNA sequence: TGCGCCAGCAGCCAAGATTCGGATAGCTTTGAAGCTTTCTTT.

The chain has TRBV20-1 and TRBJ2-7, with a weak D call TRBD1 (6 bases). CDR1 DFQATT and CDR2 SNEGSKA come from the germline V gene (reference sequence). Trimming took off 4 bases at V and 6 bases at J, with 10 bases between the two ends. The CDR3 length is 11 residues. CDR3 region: CSATHRAEQYF. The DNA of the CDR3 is TGCAGTGCTACGCACAGGGCCGAGCAGTACTTC.

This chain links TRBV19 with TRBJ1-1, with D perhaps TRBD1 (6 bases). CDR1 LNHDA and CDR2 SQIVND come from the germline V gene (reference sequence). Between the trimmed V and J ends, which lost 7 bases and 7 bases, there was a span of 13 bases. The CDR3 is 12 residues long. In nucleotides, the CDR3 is TGTGCCAGTACAAGAAGGGGGATTGAAGCTTTCTTT. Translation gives CASTRRGIEAFF.

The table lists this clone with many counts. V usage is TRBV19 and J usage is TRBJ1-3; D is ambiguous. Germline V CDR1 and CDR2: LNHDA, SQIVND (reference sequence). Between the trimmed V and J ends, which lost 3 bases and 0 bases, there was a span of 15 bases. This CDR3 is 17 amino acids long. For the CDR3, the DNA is TGTGCCAGTAGTATCCGCCTGGGCGGGTTCTCTGGAAACACCATATATTTT. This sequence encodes CASSIRLGGFSGNTIYF.

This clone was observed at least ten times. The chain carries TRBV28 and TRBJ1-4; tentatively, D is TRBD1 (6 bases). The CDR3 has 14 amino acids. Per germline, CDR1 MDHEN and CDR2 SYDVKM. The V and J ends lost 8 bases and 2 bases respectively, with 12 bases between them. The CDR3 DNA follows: TGTGCCAGCGGGGAGGGGGGGACTAATGAAAAACTGTTTTTT. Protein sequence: CASGEGGTNEKLFF.

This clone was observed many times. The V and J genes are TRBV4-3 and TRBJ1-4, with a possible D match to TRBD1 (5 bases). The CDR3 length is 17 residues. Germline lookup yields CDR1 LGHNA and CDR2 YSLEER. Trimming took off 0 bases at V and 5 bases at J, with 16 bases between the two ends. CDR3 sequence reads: CASSQEARTPWNEKLFF. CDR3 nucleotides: TGCGCCAGCAGCCAAGAGGCCAGGACACCTTGGAATGAAAAACTGTTTTTT.